This TCR beta chain originates from a study of CD8+CD57+ T cells in acquired aplastic anemia. This clonotype has at least ten counts. Germline CDR1 and CDR2: SGHRS and YFSETQ. After removal of 0 bases from V and 1 base from J, the junction contained 5 bases not matched to a gene. The CDR3 length is 17 residues. Genomic DNA templated the TCR beta VDJ and CDR3 profiling. TCRdb recomputed calls from the reads with MiXCR, one row per CDR3 protein. The table includes under 350,000 distinct CDR3 sequences, roughly half detected once. The clonotype comes from a human donor with severe aplastic anemia or a healthy control (not recorded which). The rearrangement uses TRBV5-1 and TRBJ1-3; 9 bases line up with TRBD1. Sequenced material: sorted CD4+, CD8+, or CD8+CD57+ T cells (not recorded which) from PBMCs. The CDR3 loop reads CASSLVLQGASGNTIYF. CDR3 bases: TGCGCCAGCAGCTTGGTTTTACAGGGGGCTTCTGGAAACACCATATATTTT.